Following are 8 T cell receptor beta chains from one sample sequenced in a study of blood T cell repertoires in COVID-19. The assay was immunoSEQ multiplex PCR, and TCRdb's table has in-frame clones only and misses some. The sample has fewer than 250,000 clones; about 85% are singletons. Sequencing used peripheral blood. The receptors originated from a woman aged 55-75 years with active or convalescent COVID-19.

This clone was seen a few times. This sequence joins TRBV3-1 (or the pseudogene TRBV3-2) and TRBJ1-2; TRBD1 matches at 11 bases. Germline V gives CDR1 LGHDT, CDR2 YNNKEL (reference sequence). The CDR3 loop spans 15 amino acids. The V gene end was trimmed by 0 bases and the J gene end by 8 bases; junction bases not matched to a gene: 5. The CDR3 is CASSQDGTGGRGYTF. The CDR3 DNA reads TGTGCCAGCAGCCAAGATGGGACAGGGGGTAGGGGCTACACCTTC.

The table lists this clone with a few counts. The genes are TRBV19 and TRBJ2-1; TRBD2 aligns across 12 bases. Trimming took 0 bases from V and 6 from J; bases not matched to a gene: 9. Germline lookup yields CDR1 LNHDA and CDR2 SQIVND (reference sequence). The CDR3 loop spans 18 amino acids. The CDR3 nucleotides are TGTGCCAGTAGTATAGATCCAGGACTAGCGGGGTACAGCAATGAGCAGTTCTTC. Translating gives CASSIDPGLAGYSNEQFF.

The V call is TRBV6-5, the J call TRBJ1-2; D is perhaps TRBD1 (6 bases). Per germline, CDR1 MNHEY and CDR2 SVGAGI. Between the trimmed V and J ends, which lost 6 bases and 3 bases, there was a span of 14 bases. The CDR3 spans 14 residues. The CDR3 nucleotides read TGTGCCAGCAGAAGTCCCGGGACACACTATGGCTACACCTTC. Amino acids: CASRSPGTHYGYTF.

J is TRBJ2-7 and V is TRBV30; possibly TRBD2 for D (5 bases). V was trimmed by 2 bases and J by 6 bases, leaving 17 bases between them. This CDR3 comprises 14 residues. CDR1 GTSNPN and CDR2 SVGIG come from the germline V gene (reference sequence). The CDR3 loop reads CAWSSYGGFTEQYF. CDR3 DNA sequence: TGTGCCTGGAGTTCATACGGAGGTTTCACCGAGCAGTACTTC. The whole variable domain, remainder taken from reference TRBV30 and TRBJ2-7, is SQTIHQWPATLVQPVGSPLSLECTVEGTSNPNLYWYRQAAGRGLQLLFYSVGIGQISSEVPQNLSASRPQDRQFILSSKKLLLSDSGFYLCAWSSYGGFTEQYFGPGTRLTVT.

This sequence joins TRBV28 and TRBJ1-2, with TRBD1 as a possible D gene (5 bases). The germline CDR1 and CDR2 sequences are MDHEN and SYDVKM. The CDR3 loop spans 15 amino acids. Trimming took off 3 bases at V and 10 bases at J, with 21 bases between the two ends. CDR3 amino acids: CASSFSLGTELYYTF. In nucleotides, the CDR3 is TGTGCCAGCAGTTTTAGTTTGGGGACTGAACTCTACTACACCTTC.

The V gene is TRBV28, the J gene TRBJ2-1; a weak D match, TRBD2 (7 bases). V gave up 6 bases and J gave up 1 base, with 28 bases separating them. CDR1 and CDR2 (germline): MDHEN, SYDVKM. The CDR3 consists of 20 residues. The DNA of the CDR3 is TGTGCCAGCAGCCCCAGGGGCGGGGGCCTCACCATCCCTTCCTACAATGAGCAGTTCTTC. Protein: CASSPRGGGLTIPSYNEQFF.

This chain links TRBV6-6 with TRBJ1-1; D is possibly TRBD1 (5 bases). V lost 6 bases and J lost 3, with 14 bases in between. This CDR3 spans 14 amino acids. The germline V gene encodes CDR1 MNHNY and CDR2 SVGAGI (reference sequence). CDR3 protein: CASSRGGSDTEAFF. The DNA of the CDR3 is TGTGCCAGCAGCCGGGGGGGATCGGACACTGAAGCTTTCTTT.

The chain couples TRBV5-5 to TRBJ1-1; TRBD1 might be the D (6 bases). V was clipped by 4 bases and J by 8 bases, with 9 bases between them. This CDR3 contains 11 residues. Germline values: CDR1 SGHKS, CDR2 YYEKEE (reference sequence). This CDR3 is CASSPGQEAFF. For the CDR3, the DNA is TGTGCCAGCAGCCCGGGACAAGAAGCTTTCTTT.